This T cell receptor (beta chain) was observed in a study of CD8 T cells in ankylosing spondylitis. This CDR3 spans 12 amino acids. Germline V CDR1 and CDR2: MNHEY, SVGEGT. Trimming removed 2 bases from V and 3 bases from J, with 4 bases in between. Comment on this clonotype: The antigen is undetermined. A much larger clone lies one base from this, so it may be a read error.

Libraries for TCR beta were made by quantitative 5'-RACE with molecular barcodes. Using its own MiXCR run on the 5' RACE reads, TCRdb lists one record per CDR3 protein. Of about 750,000 distinct CDR3 sequences in the sample, around a fifth were seen once. Study-wide results and caveats: Previous work reported some of these motif variants in the synovial fluid and blood of reactive arthritis. One TCR beta motif, made up of several highly homologous variants, appeared characteristic of ankylosing spondylitis blood. There was reportedly significant enrichment of clones that were disease-linked in matched ankylosing spondylitis synovial fluid.

The specimen sequenced was blood, either unsorted or a sorted T cell fraction (not recorded which). This chain connects TRBV6-2 or TRBV6-3 to TRBJ2-5, with D hard to call. The TCR was taken from a male donor with ankylosing spondylitis. The CDR3 region is CASSYMEETQYF. DNA for the CDR3: TGTGCCAGCAGTTACATGGAAGAGACCCAGTACTTC.